The 11 T cell receptor beta chains below come from one sample, sequenced in a study of early T cells in non-severe SARS-CoV-2 infection. TCRdb re-called the 5' RACE reads through MiXCR, storing one row per CDR3 protein. Of 70,000 to 75,000 distinct CDR3 sequences in the sample, more than 10% were seen once. Sequencing was done on a sample of whole blood. The receptors come from an adult who was a healthcare worker with PCR-confirmed SARS-CoV-2 infection or an uninfected control (not recorded which).

The chain uses TRBV29-1 and TRBJ2-5; D is unresolved. Germline assignment: CDR1 SQVTM and CDR2 ANQGSEA. V lost 6 bases and J lost 2, with 10 bases in between. The CDR3 is made up of 12 amino acids. CDR3 sequence reads: CSVVGPQETQYF. CDR3 nucleotides: TGCAGCGTCGTAGGGCCTCAAGAGACCCAGTACTTC.

This clonotype occurred many times. The CDR3 reads CASSLQGAASGLRSSYNEQFF. CDR3 nucleotide sequence: TGTGCCAGCAGCTTGCAGGGGGCGGCTAGCGGGTTACGTAGCTCCTACAATGAGCAGTTCTTC. V is TRBV5-6 and J is TRBJ2-1; D might be TRBD1 or TRBD2, each matching 8 bases. V lost 1 base and J 0 bases, leaving 26 bases between the germline ends. Germline-derived CDR1 and CDR2 are SGHDT and YYEEEE. The CDR3 has 21 amino acids.

This clonotype came up a few times. The chain combines TRBV20-1 with TRBJ2-5; D uncertain. From germline, CDR1 is DFQATT and CDR2 SNEGSKA (reference sequence). The CDR3 runs 12 residues. V gave up 3 bases and J gave up 3 bases, with 8 bases separating them. The CDR3 loop is CSASSDKETQYF. The CDR3 coding sequence is TGCAGTGCTAGCTCGGATAAAGAGACCCAGTACTTC.

This clonotype was counted at least ten times. This sequence joins TRBV20-1 and TRBJ2-1; tentative D call: TRBD2 (6 bases). Between the trimmed V and J ends, which lost 3 bases and 7 bases, there was a span of 13 bases. Germline CDR1 and CDR2: DFQATT and SNEGSKA (reference sequence). There are 13 residues in the CDR3. CDR3 residues: CSARELAQNEQFF. The CDR3 region has the DNA TGCAGTGCTAGGGAACTAGCACAAAATGAGCAGTTCTTC.

This clonotype was counted at least ten times. The chain employs TRBV2 and TRBJ2-1; 12 bases agree with TRBD2. The germline V gene has CDR1 SNHLY and CDR2 FYNNEI. The CDR3 loop spans 15 amino acids. J lost 5 bases, V lost 7 bases, and 6 bases had no gene match. CDR3 amino acids: CASKGTSGYNNEQFF. The CDR3 region has the DNA TGTGCCAGCAAAGGGACTAGCGGGTATAACAATGAGCAGTTCTTC.

The V call is TRBV18, the J call TRBJ1-3, with TRBD1 matching 8 bases. Germline CDR1 reads KGHSH; CDR2 reads LQKENI. The CDR3 totals 15 residues. V trimming: 2 bases; J trimming: 6 bases; junction bases outside the gene matches: 6. CDR3 sequence (DNA): TGTGCCAGCTCACCATCGACAGGGGAAGAAAACACCATATATTTT. As protein: CASSPSTGEENTIYF.

Comments on this clonotype: A much larger clone lies one base from this, so it may be a read error. The chain uses TRBV5-1 and TRBJ2-3, with D maybe TRBD2 (5 bases). The CDR3 covers 13 residues. The V end was cut by 0 bases, the J end by 5 bases, with 7 bases between. Germline lookup yields CDR1 SGHRS and CDR2 YFSETQ. The CDR3 region has the DNA TGCGCCAGCAGCTTGGAGAGGGTAGATACGCAGTATTTT. Its protein product is CASSLERVDTQYF.

A few counts support this clonotype. The chain carries TRBV10-1 and TRBJ1-1, with TRBD1 identical over 8 bases. This CDR3 comprises 13 residues. Per germline, CDR1 WNHNN and CDR2 SYGVQD (reference sequence). The junction had 0 bases not matched to a gene; V was cut back by 0 bases and J by 6 bases. DNA for the CDR3: TGCGCCAGCAGTGAGTCGACAGGGGCTGAAGCTTTCTTT. Its protein product is CASSESTGAEAFF.

This clonotype has at least ten counts. The J gene is TRBJ2-3, the V gene TRBV20-1; 9 nucleotides line up with TRBD2. The CDR3 sequence is 14 residues long. Per the germline V gene, CDR1 is DFQATT and CDR2 is SNEGSKA (reference sequence). The CDR3 DNA reads TGCAGCCCTACACGGACTAGCGTATTAGATACGCAGTATTTT. Protein product: CSPTRTSVLDTQYF.

V is TRBV19 and J is TRBJ2-7; tentative D call: TRBD1 (6 bases). Trimming stripped 1 base from V and 7 bases from J, with 17 bases between. Germline lookup yields CDR1 LNHDA and CDR2 SQIVND (reference sequence). This CDR3 spans 15 amino acids. The CDR3 nucleotides are TGTGCCAGTAGTATAGGGGGACAAGTGTACGTTGAGCAGTACTTC. Translating gives CASSIGGQVYVEQYF.

This clonotype was picked up many times. The rearrangement links TRBV11-2 to TRBJ2-3, with D maybe TRBD1 (6 bases). Germline CDR1 is SGHAT and CDR2 is FQNNGV. The V and J ends lost 4 bases and 2 bases respectively, with 16 bases between them. This CDR3 region has 16 residues. Written as DNA, the CDR3 is TGTGCCAGCAGCTCCCGACAGGCAGCTTCCACAGATACGCAGTATTTT. Residues: CASSSRQAASTDTQYF.